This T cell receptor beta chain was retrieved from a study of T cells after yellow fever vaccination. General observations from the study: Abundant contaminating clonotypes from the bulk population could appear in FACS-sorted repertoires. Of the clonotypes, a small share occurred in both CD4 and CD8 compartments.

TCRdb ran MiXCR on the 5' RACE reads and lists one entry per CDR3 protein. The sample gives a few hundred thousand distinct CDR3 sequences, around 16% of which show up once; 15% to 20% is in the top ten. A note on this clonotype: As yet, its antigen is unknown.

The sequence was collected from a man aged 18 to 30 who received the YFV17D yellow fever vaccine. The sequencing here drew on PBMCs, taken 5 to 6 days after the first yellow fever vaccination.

CDR3 loop: CSARDQRGGTDTQYF. CDR3 coding DNA: TGCAGTGCTAGAGATCAGCGGGGGGGCACAGATACGCAGTATTTT. This sequence joins TRBV20-1 and TRBJ2-3; 9 bases fit TRBD2. CDR1 is DFQATT, CDR2 SNEGSKA, per germline (reference sequence). This CDR3 is 15 amino acids long. V lost 0 bases, J lost 1 base, and 2 bases stayed unmatched.